The clone carrying this TCR beta chain was found once. No antigen is known for it. This sample was taken from a study of T cell responses to AZD1222 COVID-19 vaccine. Study observations and caveats: Baseline serology detected seropositivity in only six AZD1222 recipients. Unmutated variant regions are reportedly targeted by nearly half of spike-specific TCRs.

TCRdb keeps only in-frame clones here, not all; method: immunoSEQ multiplex PCR. The table records 130,000 to 150,000 clones, approximately 90% of them present only once. The germline CDR1 and CDR2 sequences are MNHEY and SVGAGI. With V trimmed by 4 bases and J by 10 bases, 13 bases remained unmatched. The CDR3 is 16 amino acids. The specimen was peripheral blood, collected on day 0 of AZD1222 vaccination. The sequence derives from an adult in good health. The J gene is TRBJ2-1, the V gene TRBV6-5; 10 nucleotides line up with TRBD1. DNA for the CDR3: TGTGCCAGCAGTTCTTGGGGACAGGGGTACCCCCCGGAGCAGTTCTTC. It codes for CASSSWGQGYPPEQFF.